Listed below are T cell receptor beta chains from one sample, sequenced in a study of blood T cell repertoires in COVID-19. Generated by immunoSEQ multiplex PCR, the TCRdb table keeps only in-frame clones and is missing some. The sample holds roughly 440,000 clones, approximately 90% seen once. The sequencing sample was made of peripheral blood. The receptor set was obtained from a woman in her forties or fifties with COVID-19, enrolled during active disease. Both conserved end residues are part of each CDR3. Fields, in order: clone size, J gene, D gene, V gene, CDR3 DNA, CDR3 protein. A D gene is named only where the DNA matches it firmly. A clone size is listed for some rows: how often the clone was seen (once, few, many), or a class if it is expanded.

clone_size: .
j_call: TRBJ2-3
d_call: TRBD2
v_call: TRBV6-2/TRBV6-3
cdr3_nt: TGTGCCAGCAGTTATCAGCGGGGGAACACAGATACGCAGTATTTT
cdr3_aa: CASSYQRGNTDTQYF

clone_size: once
j_call: TRBJ2-2
d_call: TRBD1
v_call: TRBV6-1
cdr3_nt: TGTGCCAGCACAGGACAGGCGAACACCGGGGAGCTGTTTTTT
cdr3_aa: CASTGQANTGELFF

clone_size: .
j_call: TRBJ2-4
d_call: TRBD2
v_call: TRBV6-5
cdr3_nt: TGTGCCAGCAGCCTAGCGGGGGGGCCGGAAAACATTCAGTACTTC
cdr3_aa: CASSLAGGPENIQYF

clone_size: .
j_call: TRBJ2-1
d_call: TRBD2
v_call: TRBV11-2
cdr3_nt: TGTGCCAGCAGCTTAAAACCTAGCGGGGGGGCTACTGGCGATGAGCAGTTCTTC
cdr3_aa: CASSLKPSGGATGDEQFF

clone_size: .
j_call: TRBJ2-3
d_call: .
v_call: TRBV4-1
cdr3_nt: TGCGCCAGCAGCCAAGATCGGGGGACAGATACGCAGTATTTT
cdr3_aa: CASSQDRGTDTQYF

clone_size: .
j_call: TRBJ1-4
d_call: TRBD1
v_call: TRBV2
cdr3_nt: TGTGCCAGCACCGGGGGGGACAGAAACCAAAAACTGTTTTTT
cdr3_aa: CASTGGDRNQKLFF

clone_size: .
j_call: TRBJ2-1
d_call: TRBD1
v_call: TRBV10-3
cdr3_nt: TGTGCCATCAGCAAAGACAGGGATAACAATGAGCAGTTCTTC
cdr3_aa: CAISKDRDNNEQFF

clone_size: once
j_call: TRBJ1-3
d_call: .
v_call: TRBV3-1/TRBV3-2
cdr3_nt: TGTGCCAGCAGCCATGACTTTCAACCTGGAAACACCATATATTTT
cdr3_aa: CASSHDFQPGNTIYF

clone_size: .
j_call: TRBJ2-5
d_call: TRBD1
v_call: TRBV25-1
cdr3_nt: TGTGCCAGCAGGACAGGGGGACAAGAGACCCAGTACTTC
cdr3_aa: CASRTGGQETQYF

clone_size: .
j_call: TRBJ2-3
d_call: TRBD2
v_call: TRBV11-2
cdr3_nt: TGTGCCAGCAGCCGGGAGGAGCTAGCACAAGATACGCAGTATTTT
cdr3_aa: CASSREELAQDTQYF

clone_size: .
j_call: TRBJ2-3
d_call: TRBD1
v_call: TRBV29-1
cdr3_nt: TGCAGCGCCCCGGGACAGGGGGCAGATACGCAGTATTTT
cdr3_aa: CSAPGQGADTQYF

clone_size: .
j_call: TRBJ1-5
d_call: TRBD1
v_call: TRBV6-5
cdr3_nt: TGTGCCAGCAGCCTTTACCAGGGGGGACATCAGCCCCAGCATTTT
cdr3_aa: CASSLYQGGHQPQHF

clone_size: .
j_call: TRBJ2-1
d_call: .
v_call: TRBV21-1
cdr3_nt: TGTGCCAGCAGCAAAAAATTCCCGGAGGGGGGGAGCTCCTACAATGAGCAGTTCTTC
cdr3_aa: CASSKKFPEGGSSYNEQFF

clone_size: .
j_call: TRBJ2-1
d_call: .
v_call: TRBV5-1
cdr3_nt: TGCGCCAGCAGCTTGGATGGTCAGGTCAATGATGAGCAGTTCTTC
cdr3_aa: CASSLDGQVNDEQFF

clone_size: .
j_call: TRBJ2-7
d_call: .
v_call: TRBV6-5
cdr3_nt: TGTGCCAGCAGTTACTCGGGCCGCTCCTACGAGCAGTACTTC
cdr3_aa: CASSYSGRSYEQYF

clone_size: .
j_call: TRBJ1-3
d_call: TRBD1
v_call: TRBV7-9
cdr3_nt: TGTGCCAGCGGCATCCCCGGGACAGGGACAGTCTCGAGCTCTGGAAACACCATATATTTT
cdr3_aa: CASGIPGTGTVSSSGNTIYF

clone_size: .
j_call: TRBJ2-3
d_call: .
v_call: TRBV13
cdr3_nt: TGTGCCAGCAGCTTAGCGACGGGGGACACAGATACGCAGTATTTT
cdr3_aa: CASSLATGDTDTQYF

clone_size: many
j_call: TRBJ2-7
d_call: .
v_call: TRBV5-1
cdr3_nt: TGCGCCAGCAGCACCGGGGGGCCCCCCTACGAGCAGTACTTC
cdr3_aa: CASSTGGPPYEQYF

clone_size: .
j_call: TRBJ2-2
d_call: .
v_call: TRBV11-3
cdr3_nt: TGTGCCAGCAGCGTGGGACTTGTGAACACCGGGGAGCTGTTTTTT
cdr3_aa: CASSVGLVNTGELFF

clone_size: once
j_call: TRBJ1-2
d_call: TRBD1
v_call: TRBV7-9
cdr3_nt: TGTGCCAGCAGCTTAGCAGACAGGGGCGGAGGCTACACCTTC
cdr3_aa: CASSLADRGGGYTF

clone_size: .
j_call: TRBJ1-3
d_call: .
v_call: TRBV30
cdr3_nt: TGTGCCTGGAGTCCCGGGTACTCTGGAAACACCATATATTTT
cdr3_aa: CAWSPGYSGNTIYF

clone_size: .
j_call: TRBJ1-2
d_call: .
v_call: TRBV5-1
cdr3_nt: TGCGCCAGCAGCTTCGTAGGCGAGGAGACGGACACCTTC
cdr3_aa: CASSFVGEETDTF

clone_size: .
j_call: TRBJ2-7
d_call: .
v_call: TRBV27
cdr3_nt: TGTGCCAGCAGTTTGAACCTCGACAGTAGCTCCTACGAGCAGTACTTC
cdr3_aa: CASSLNLDSSSYEQYF

clone_size: .
j_call: TRBJ1-2
d_call: .
v_call: TRBV28
cdr3_nt: TGTGCCAGCAGTCTTGGCAGTTCTAACTATGGCTACACCTTC
cdr3_aa: CASSLGSSNYGYTF

clone_size: .
j_call: TRBJ2-2
d_call: .
v_call: TRBV3-1/TRBV3-2
cdr3_nt: TGTGCCAGCAGCCAGACCGCAGGGAGGACCGGGGAGCTGTTTTTT
cdr3_aa: CASSQTAGRTGELFF

clone_size: .
j_call: TRBJ1-4
d_call: TRBD1
v_call: TRBV5-1
cdr3_nt: TGCGCCAGCAGCCGGACAGGGTTAGAAAAACTGTTTTTT
cdr3_aa: CASSRTGLEKLFF

clone_size: .
j_call: TRBJ1-6
d_call: TRBD1
v_call: TRBV27
cdr3_nt: TGTGCCAGCAGACACAGGGGGAACTCCTATAATTCACCCCTCCACTTT
cdr3_aa: CASRHRGNSYNSPLHF

clone_size: .
j_call: TRBJ2-7
d_call: .
v_call: TRBV4-1
cdr3_nt: TGCGCCAGCAGCCAAGTAACCGGCGAGCAGTACTTC
cdr3_aa: CASSQVTGEQYF

clone_size: .
j_call: TRBJ2-2
d_call: .
v_call: TRBV4-1
cdr3_nt: TGCGCCAGCAGCCGACTACCTGGGCGGAGGGTATCGGTCACCGGGGAGCTGTTTTTT
cdr3_aa: CASSRLPGRRVSVTGELFF

clone_size: once
j_call: TRBJ2-3
d_call: TRBD1
v_call: TRBV19
cdr3_nt: TGTGCCAGTAGTTCCCGGACAGGGTTGGGGCAGTATTTT
cdr3_aa: CASSSRTGLGQYF

clone_size: .
j_call: TRBJ1-1
d_call: .
v_call: TRBV19
cdr3_nt: TGTGCCAGTAGTATCGCAGGGCCCACTGAAGCTTTCTTT
cdr3_aa: CASSIAGPTEAFF

clone_size: .
j_call: TRBJ2-7
d_call: TRBD2
v_call: TRBV6-2/TRBV6-3
cdr3_nt: TGTGCCAGCAGTTCCCGCGGGGGACTCCGGGACGAGCAGTACTTC
cdr3_aa: CASSSRGGLRDEQYF

clone_size: .
j_call: TRBJ2-7
d_call: .
v_call: TRBV5-1
cdr3_nt: TGCGCCAGCAGCTCCGGGAGCTCCTACGAGCAGTACTTC
cdr3_aa: CASSSGSSYEQYF

clone_size: .
j_call: TRBJ1-2
d_call: .
v_call: TRBV28
cdr3_nt: TGTGCCAGCAGGAAAGAGCCCAACTATGGCTACACCTTC
cdr3_aa: CASRKEPNYGYTF

clone_size: .
j_call: TRBJ2-3
d_call: TRBD2
v_call: TRBV28
cdr3_nt: TGTGCCAGCATAACACCGGCTAGCGGGGGCCATACGCAGTATTTT
cdr3_aa: CASITPASGGHTQYF

clone_size: .
j_call: TRBJ2-7
d_call: TRBD2
v_call: TRBV6-5
cdr3_nt: TGTGCCAGCAGCTCGACGGGGGGGGTCTACGAGCAGTACTTC
cdr3_aa: CASSSTGGVYEQYF

clone_size: .
j_call: TRBJ1-6
d_call: .
v_call: TRBV19
cdr3_nt: TGTGCCAGTAGTATGGCCGACGGACTACCCCCAAATTCACCCCTCCACTTT
cdr3_aa: CASSMADGLPPNSPLHF

clone_size: .
j_call: TRBJ1-6
d_call: .
v_call: TRBV27
cdr3_nt: TGTGCCAGCAGCCTAAAACCGAGCTCCTATAATTCACCCCTCCACTTT
cdr3_aa: CASSLKPSSYNSPLHF

clone_size: .
j_call: TRBJ1-2
d_call: TRBD1
v_call: TRBV5-1
cdr3_nt: TGCGCCAGCCGATCCTTGGGACAGATGGATGGCTATGGCTACACCTTC
cdr3_aa: CASRSLGQMDGYGYTF

clone_size: .
j_call: TRBJ1-2
d_call: .
v_call: TRBV6-2/TRBV6-3
cdr3_nt: TGTGCCAGCAGTACTTATACAGCTAACTATGGCTACACCTTC
cdr3_aa: CASSTYTANYGYTF

clone_size: .
j_call: TRBJ1-2
d_call: .
v_call: TRBV24-1
cdr3_nt: TGTGCCACCAGTGATCCCCGGACTGGGTATGGCTACACCTTC
cdr3_aa: CATSDPRTGYGYTF

clone_size: .
j_call: TRBJ1-3
d_call: .
v_call: TRBV12-3/TRBV12-4
cdr3_nt: TGTGCCAGCCGTCTGAGCTCTGGAAACACCATATATTTT
cdr3_aa: CASRLSSGNTIYF

clone_size: .
j_call: TRBJ1-2
d_call: .
v_call: TRBV10-1
cdr3_nt: TGCGCCACCAAAGGAGGACTCCTCCGCTTCTATGGCTACACCTTC
cdr3_aa: CATKGGLLRFYGYTF

clone_size: .
j_call: TRBJ1-2
d_call: .
v_call: TRBV12-3/TRBV12-4
cdr3_nt: TGTGCCAGCAGTTTAGGCACGAGTTATGGCTACACCTTC
cdr3_aa: CASSLGTSYGYTF

clone_size: .
j_call: TRBJ2-3
d_call: .
v_call: TRBV4-2
cdr3_nt: TGTGCCAGCAGCCAAGAATCGAGGTTCACAGATACGCAGTATTTT
cdr3_aa: CASSQESRFTDTQYF

clone_size: .
j_call: TRBJ2-2
d_call: TRBD2
v_call: TRBV5-6
cdr3_nt: TGTGCCAGCAGCTTGTTAACTAGCGGGGGTGTGGCCGGGGAGCTGTTTTTT
cdr3_aa: CASSLLTSGGVAGELFF

clone_size: .
j_call: TRBJ2-3
d_call: .
v_call: TRBV30
cdr3_nt: TGTGCCCTCACCCAGGGGAGCGGCACGCAGTATTTT
cdr3_aa: CALTQGSGTQYF

clone_size: .
j_call: TRBJ1-1
d_call: .
v_call: TRBV4-1
cdr3_nt: TGCGCCAGCAGCCAAGGGGGCGCGGACACTGAAGCTTTCTTT
cdr3_aa: CASSQGGADTEAFF

clone_size: once
j_call: TRBJ1-2
d_call: .
v_call: TRBV4-2
cdr3_nt: TGTGCCAGCAGCCAAGAAGGTGCCCTCGGGGTTGGCTACACCTTC
cdr3_aa: CASSQEGALGVGYTF

clone_size: once
j_call: TRBJ1-1
d_call: .
v_call: TRBV7-9
cdr3_nt: TGTGCCAGCAGCTTGGAGGGCGGCACTGAAGCTTTCTTT
cdr3_aa: CASSLEGGTEAFF

clone_size: .
j_call: TRBJ1-3
d_call: TRBD1
v_call: TRBV6-5
cdr3_nt: TGTGCCAGCTTAAGACAGGGGCGGTGGGGAAACACCATATATTTT
cdr3_aa: CASLRQGRWGNTIYF

clone_size: .
j_call: TRBJ2-7
d_call: TRBD1
v_call: TRBV27
cdr3_nt: TGTGCCAGCAGCTACGACAGGGTGGTGTACTTC
cdr3_aa: CASSYDRVVYF

clone_size: .
j_call: TRBJ2-5
d_call: TRBD1
v_call: TRBV11-3
cdr3_nt: TGTGCCAGCAGCTTAAGGACAGGGAGTCAAGAGACCCAGTACTTC
cdr3_aa: CASSLRTGSQETQYF

clone_size: .
j_call: TRBJ1-2
d_call: .
v_call: TRBV3-1/TRBV3-2
cdr3_nt: TGTGCCAGCAGCCAAACTCAGGGGACCTATGGCTACACCTTC
cdr3_aa: CASSQTQGTYGYTF

clone_size: .
j_call: TRBJ2-1
d_call: TRBD2
v_call: TRBV30
cdr3_nt: TGTGCCGTCGTAGCGGGGGGACCCAATGAGCAGTTCTTC
cdr3_aa: CAVVAGGPNEQFF